Described below is a single T cell receptor beta chain sequence and its context. This sample was included in a study of cytomegalovirus exposure and HLA in healthy donors. Primers for the PCR totalled 60 Vbeta and 13 Jbeta. Clones were read by immunoSEQ multiplex PCR, and TCRdb kept only the in-frame ones, dropping some. Of some 54,000 clones detected, 70% to 90% appear once; the ten largest clones hold around 5.9%. Germline V gene sequence: CDR1 MNHNS, CDR2 SASEGT. This CDR3 is 12 amino acids long. Trimming removed 5 bases from V and 4 bases from J, with 8 bases in between. While unrecorded immune exposures were likely, the donors were nominally healthy when sampled.

This chain connects TRBV6-1 to TRBJ1-2, with D unresolved. The sequence was obtained from a male donor in good health and CMV-seronegative. The source material was PBMCs. The chain's CDR3 is CASSSAGYGYTF. The CDR3 DNA sequence: TGTGCCAGCAGTTCCGCGGGCTATGGCTACACCTTC.